A single sample is the source of the 30 T cell receptor beta chains below, sequenced in a study of blood T cell repertoires in COVID-19. Libraries were prepared by immunoSEQ multiplex PCR; TCRdb keeps only in-frame clonotypes and omits some of them. The sample includes 130,000 to 150,000 clones, about 82% seen only once; the top ten take roughly 2.9%. The sequencing input was peripheral blood. The receptors come from a woman between 35 and 50 years old with active or convalescent COVID-19.

This chain connects TRBV28 to TRBJ1-3; D not resolved. The CDR3 contains 17 residues. Germline V gene data show CDR1 as MDHEN and CDR2 as SYDVKM. V was clipped by 4 bases and J by 0 bases, with 16 bases between them. CDR3 residues: CASSSNPGMGSGNTIYF. In DNA form, the CDR3 reads TGTGCCAGCAGTTCAAATCCGGGGATGGGCTCTGGAAACACCATATATTTT.

This chain links TRBV7-2 with TRBJ1-5; TRBD1 agrees at 8 bases. CDR3 size: 13 residues. Trimming took 4 bases from V and 6 from J; bases not matched to a gene: 2. CDR1 is SGHTA, CDR2 FQGNSA, per germline. The CDR3, as DNA: TGTGCCAGCAGCTACGACAGGGGTCAGCCCCAGCATTTT. The encoded protein is CASSYDRGQPQHF.

This sequence joins TRBV27 and TRBJ2-7; the match to TRBD1 covers 7 bases. The germline V gene encodes CDR1 MNHEY and CDR2 SMNVEV (reference sequence). The CDR3 spans 16 residues. Germline trimming cut 7 bases from V and 1 base from J; bases unmatched to any gene: 13. The CDR3 DNA sequence: TGTGCCAGCACCCCTCCTCTAGGCAGGGGGTCCTACGAGCAGTACTTC. Translating it yields CASTPPLGRGSYEQYF.

The V call is TRBV11-2, the J call TRBJ1-1; D not certain. Germline lookup yields CDR1 SGHAT and CDR2 FQNNGV. This CDR3 spans 13 amino acids. Trimming took 4 bases from V and 6 from J, leaving 12 bases between them. CDR3: CASSSLLSPEAFF. The CDR3 DNA follows: TGTGCCAGCAGCTCTCTTCTCTCCCCTGAAGCTTTCTTT. Based on the CDR3 plus reference TRBV11-2 and TRBJ1-1, the full variable domain is EAGVAQSPRYKIIEKRQSVAFWCNPISGHATLYWYQQILGQGPKLLIQFQNNGVVDDSQLPKDRFSAERLKGVDSTLKIQPAKLEDSAVYLCASSSLLSPEAFFGQGTRLTVV.

The genes are TRBV3-1 (or the pseudogene TRBV3-2) and TRBJ1-1; D is unresolved. V lost 1 base, J lost 14 bases, and 14 bases lay in between. This CDR3 region has 12 residues. Germline V gene lookup returns CDR1 LGHDT and CDR2 YNNKEL (reference sequence). The CDR3 nucleotides read TGTGCCAGCAGCCAAGGCCCCCTTGGGGAGTTCTTT. This translates into CASSQGPLGEFF.

The V and J genes are TRBV7-2 and TRBJ1-6, with no clear D. The V and J ends lost 3 bases and 10 bases respectively, with 22 bases between them. The CDR3 is 17 amino acids. CDR1 is SGHTA, CDR2 FQGNSA, per germline. The CDR3 nucleotides read TGTGCCAGCAGCTTGATAGACCTTAGTGGCGCGGGATCACCCCTCCACTTT. Its protein product is CASSLIDLSGAGSPLHF.

The V call is TRBV6-5, the J call TRBJ2-7, with 9 bases fitting TRBD2. The CDR3 has 15 residues. Trimming at V came to 5 bases and at J to 1 base, leaving 6 bases not matched to a gene. The V gene's germline CDR1 is MNHEY and CDR2 SVGAGI. The CDR3 DNA sequence: TGTGCCAGCAGTCGCCCGGGACTAGCTTCCTACGAGCAGTACTTC. Translated: CASSRPGLASYEQYF.

This chain connects TRBV27 to TRBJ2-4; maybe TRBD2 (6 bases). The CDR3 length is 12 residues. Germline loops: CDR1 MNHEY, CDR2 SMNVEV (reference sequence). Deletions cut 5 bases from V and 11 bases from J, with 13 bases between. The chain's CDR3 is CASSEPGLVQYF. As DNA, the CDR3 is TGTGCCAGCAGTGAACCGGGACTTGTTCAGTACTTC.

Only a few counts were recorded for this clone. The chain recombines TRBV6-5 with TRBJ1-2; perhaps TRBD1 as D (6 bases). CDR3 length equals 13 residues. The germline CDR1 and CDR2 sequences are MNHEY and SVGAGI. Trimming stripped 2 bases from V and 2 bases from J, with 6 bases between. Here the CDR3 reads CASSYDRNYGYTF. Here the CDR3 DNA reads TGTGCCAGCAGTTACGACAGGAACTATGGCTACACCTTC.

This chain links TRBV6-5 with TRBJ1-1; 8 nucleotides align to TRBD1. Losses at the gene ends were 7 bases for V and 4 bases for J; bases not matched to a gene: 5. Germline CDR1 reads MNHEY; CDR2 reads SVGAGI. The CDR3 is 13 amino acids. The CDR3 DNA reads TGTGCCAGCACGTTAGGGACAGGCACTGAAGCTTTCTTT. The encoded protein is CASTLGTGTEAFF.

V is TRBV27 and J is TRBJ2-7; D gene unclear. V was trimmed by 7 bases and J by 0 bases, leaving 10 bases between them. CDR3 length: 13 residues. Germline CDR1 MNHEY, CDR2 SMNVEV (reference sequence). CDR3 in DNA: TGTGCCAGCAAGAACCTCAGCTCCTACGAGCAGTACTTC. This encodes CASKNLSSYEQYF.

This chain joins TRBV6-5 and TRBJ2-7; 12 nucleotides agree with TRBD2. Trimming took 6 bases from V and 4 from J; bases not matched to a gene: 4. Germline V CDR1 and CDR2: MNHEY, SVGAGI. The CDR3 is made up of 14 amino acids. CDR3 sequence reads: CASRTTSGSYEQYF. CDR3 bases: TGTGCCAGCAGGACGACTAGCGGGAGTTACGAGCAGTACTTC.

This chain uses TRBV10-3 with TRBJ2-1; 10 positions agree with TRBD1. Germline lookup yields CDR1 ENHRY and CDR2 SYGVKD. J was trimmed by 9 bases and V by 6 bases; bases with no gene match: 5. The CDR3 is made up of 13 amino acids. The CDR3 bases are TGTGCCATCAGCCCGGGACAGGGGACTGAGCAGTTCTTC. Encoded protein: CAISPGQGTEQFF.

This clone was counted once. CDR3 DNA sequence: TGCAGCGCCGAGGACAGAGGACTCACAGATACGCAGTATTTT. The encoded protein is CSAEDRGLTDTQYF. This chain links TRBV29-1 with TRBJ2-3; maybe TRBD1 (6 bases). V lost 7 bases and J 2 bases, leaving 16 bases between the germline ends. The CDR3 is 14 residues long. The germline V gene has CDR1 SQVTM and CDR2 ANQGSEA.

In this sample, this clone turned up a few times. This chain joins TRBV5-8 and TRBJ1-4, with D possibly being TRBD1 (5 bases). The CDR3 covers 14 residues. CDR1 SGHTS and CDR2 YDEGEE come from the germline V gene. V shed 5 bases and J shed 7 bases, with 15 bases lying between them. The CDR3 reads CASRGPFFLEKLFF. The DNA of the CDR3 is TGTGCCAGCAGGGGGCCGTTTTTCCTTGAAAAACTGTTTTTT.

This clone has just one count. The chain carries TRBV7-2 and TRBJ2-2; TRBD2 matches 9 bases. Unmatched junction bases numbered 15, after V lost 6 bases and J lost 1 base. CDR1 and CDR2 (germline): SGHTA, FQGNSA. This CDR3 region has 19 residues. The CDR3 DNA follows: TGTGCCAGCAGTTTTTTTTCCCTTAGCGGGAGAGAGAACACCGGGGAGCTGTTTTTT. It encodes CASSFFSLSGRENTGELFF.

The V gene is TRBV6-5, the J gene TRBJ2-5, with TRBD2 matching 12 bases. Trimming at V came to 8 bases and at J to 5 bases, leaving 9 bases not matched to a gene. This CDR3 is 15 amino acids long. Germline V gives CDR1 MNHEY, CDR2 SVGAGI. This chain's CDR3 is CASYRLAGEGETQYF. The CDR3 DNA sequence: TGTGCCAGCTATCGACTAGCGGGAGAGGGGGAGACCCAGTACTTC.

This clone is a singleton in its sample. The CDR3 is CASSVVPSGPNTGELFF. Written as DNA, the CDR3 is TGTGCCAGCAGCGTCGTACCTAGCGGACCGAACACCGGGGAGCTGTTTTTT. The gene calls are TRBV9 and TRBJ2-2, with 7 bases lining up with TRBD2. This CDR3 has 17 amino acids. Germline assignment: CDR1 SGDLS and CDR2 YYNGEE. V dropped 2 bases and J dropped 0; count of bases not matched to a gene: 7.

The chain has TRBV18 and TRBJ1-4; TRBD1 aligns across 7 bases. The trim removed 3 bases at V and 3 bases at J, leaving 7 bases unmatched. This CDR3 is built from 16 residues. Germline values: CDR1 KGHSH, CDR2 LQKENI. The DNA of the CDR3 is TGTGCCAGCTCACCTATTTCAGGGGGACCTAATGAAAAACTGTTTTTT. Protein product: CASSPISGGPNEKLFF. Variable domain in full (rest from reference TRBV18 and TRBJ1-4): NAGVMQNPRHLVRRRGQEARLRCSPMKGHSHVYWYRQLPEEGLKFMVYLQKENIIDESGMPKERFSAEFPKEGPSILRIQQVVRGDSAAYFCASSPISGGPNEKLFFGSGTQLSVL.

Notes on this clone: The junction and the germline gene differ at one end; a read error may be behind it. This sequence joins TRBV7-7 and TRBJ2-5; weak D call: TRBD1 (6 bases). CDR3 length: 15 amino acids. Per the germline V gene, CDR1 is SSHAT and CDR2 is FNYEAQ (reference sequence). The CDR3, as DNA: TGTGCTAGCAGCTTAGACCAGGGGAACCAAGAGACCCAGTACTTC. The encoded protein is CASSLDQGNQETQYF. Using reference TRBV7-7 and TRBJ2-5 for the parts outside the CDR3, the full variable domain is GAGVSQSPRYKVTKRGQDVTLRCDPISSHATLYWYQQALGQGPEFLTYFNYEAQPDKSGLPSDRFSAERPEGSISTLTIQRTEQRDSAMYRCASSLDQGNQETQYFGPGTRLLVL.

The genes are TRBV28 and TRBJ2-1, with D possibly matching TRBD1 (6 bases). The CDR3 is 12 residues long. Trimming stripped 6 bases from V and 9 bases from J, with 12 bases between. From germline, CDR1 is MDHEN and CDR2 SYDVKM. Written as DNA, the CDR3 is TGTGCCAGCAGCTTACAGGGCCGTGAGCAGTTCTTC. Protein: CASSLQGREQFF.

The V and J genes are TRBV5-4 and TRBJ2-1; 10 positions agree with TRBD2. This CDR3 contains 15 residues. Germline assignment: CDR1 SGHNT and CDR2 YYREEE (reference sequence). V was pared by 4 bases and J by 7 bases, with 8 bases of the junction left unmatched. CDR3 protein: CASSPLAGALNEQFF. The CDR3 DNA follows: TGTGCCAGCAGCCCCCTAGCGGGGGCCCTAAATGAGCAGTTCTTC.

This clone was observed a few times. The chain has TRBV28 and TRBJ1-2; 7 bases are a match to TRBD1. Losses at the gene ends were 6 bases for V and 2 bases for J; bases not matched to a gene: 3. This CDR3 comprises 13 residues. The germline V gene has CDR1 MDHEN and CDR2 SYDVKM. The CDR3, as DNA: TGTGCCAGCAGAGAACAGGGGAACTATGGCTACACCTTC. Its protein is CASREQGNYGYTF.

This sequence joins TRBV3-1 (or the pseudogene TRBV3-2) and TRBJ1-1, with D possibly being TRBD1 (5 bases). The CDR3 extends over 13 amino acids. Germline V gives CDR1 LGHDT, CDR2 YNNKEL (reference sequence). Trimming left V 8 bases short and J 2 bases short, with 12 bases between. Here the CDR3 reads CASSQGLNTEAFF. CDR3 coding DNA: TGTGCCAGCTCCCAGGGCCTCAACACTGAAGCTTTCTTT.

The chain joins TRBV7-9 to TRBJ2-7; 10 bases fit TRBD2. The CDR3 has 16 residues. The V segment lost 2 bases and the J segment 1 base; nucleotides outside the gene matches: 5. Germline V gene sequence: CDR1 SEHNR, CDR2 FQNEAQ (reference sequence). CDR3 DNA: TGTGCCAGCAGCTTAAGGGGTAGCGGGGGGTCCTACGAGCAGTACTTC. As protein: CASSLRGSGGSYEQYF.

The sample holds one count of this clone. The rearrangement uses TRBV28 and TRBJ1-2, with D unresolved. V was cut by 7 bases and J by 8 bases, with 17 bases left in between. CDR3 length equals 13 residues. CDR1 is MDHEN and CDR2 is SYDVKM in the germline V gene. The chain's CDR3 is CASTIGLAGGYTF. The CDR3, as DNA: TGTGCCAGCACCATCGGCTTAGCGGGGGGCTACACCTTC.

This chain connects TRBV6-5 to TRBJ1-5; a possible D gene is TRBD1 (5 bases). Germline V gene data show CDR1 as MNHEY and CDR2 as SVGAGI. The CDR3 is 13 amino acids. The V end lost 10 bases, the J end lost 1 base, and 11 bases lay between the germline ends. The CDR3 here is CAIGGSSNQPQHF. The CDR3 coding sequence is TGTGCCATCGGGGGATCAAGCAATCAGCCCCAGCATTTT.

The chain employs TRBV6-2 or TRBV6-3 and TRBJ1-2; tentatively, D is TRBD1 (5 bases). The CDR3 is 18 amino acids. V lost 4 bases and J lost 4, with 25 bases in between. Per germline, CDR1 MNHEY and CDR2 SVGEGT. The chain's CDR3 is CASSLSGGYLTGFYGYTF. The CDR3 DNA reads as TGTGCCAGCAGTTTATCTGGGGGGTACCTGACGGGATTCTATGGCTACACCTTC.

This clone was counted once. V and J are TRBV19 and TRBJ2-1; the D gene is possibly TRBD1 (6 bases). The CDR3 runs to 15 residues. The germline V gene has CDR1 LNHDA and CDR2 SQIVND (reference sequence). Trimming removed 5 bases at V and 0 bases at J, with 11 bases between. Here the CDR3 DNA reads TGTGCCAGTAGTGACAGGAGAAGCTCCTACAATGAGCAGTTCTTC. Amino acids: CASSDRRSSYNEQFF.

The table lists this clone with a few counts. V usage is TRBV9 and J usage is TRBJ1-2, with 7 bases fitting TRBD1. Germline V gives CDR1 SGDLS, CDR2 YYNGEE. The CDR3 spans 14 residues. The J segment lost 4 bases and the V segment lost 6 bases, leaving 9 bases of the junction unmatched. The CDR3 protein is CASTTFGQAYGYTF. In DNA, the CDR3 is TGTGCCAGCACCACCTTCGGACAGGCCTATGGCTACACCTTC.